These T cell receptor beta chains were read from a single sample in a study of blood T cell repertoires in COVID-19. TCRdb's copy holds only in-frame clones and misses some; the assay was immunoSEQ multiplex PCR. The table includes about 180,000 clones, more than 85% detected once. The sequenced sample consisted of peripheral blood. Every receptor here comes from a woman under 40 with active or convalescent COVID-19. Both conserved end residues are part of each CDR3. The D gene is left open where the match is weak. Size is stated for part of the rows, as once, few or many counts, or as a class when the clone is expanded.

V	size	D	J	CDR3	DNA
TRBV5-8	NA	TRBD1	TRBJ1-4	CASSLGQGEAKLFF	TGTGCCAGCAGCCTCGGACAGGGTGAAGCCAAACTGTTTTTT
TRBV9	NA	TRBD2	TRBJ2-1	CASSVASGRDNEQFF	TGTGCCAGCAGCGTAGCTAGCGGGAGGGACAATGAGCAGTTCTTC
TRBV7-8	NA	NA	TRBJ2-7	CASSEQGRSYEQYF	TGTGCCAGCAGCGAACAGGGGAGGTCCTACGAGCAGTACTTC
TRBV15	NA	TRBD2	TRBJ2-1	CATSGRLAGDNEQFF	TGTGCCACCAGCGGACGACTAGCGGGCGACAATGAGCAGTTCTTC
TRBV5-1	few	TRBD1	TRBJ2-6	CASSPRTGATPLPSGANVLTF	TGCGCCAGCAGCCCTAGGACAGGGGCGACACCTCTTCCCTCTGGGGCCAACGTCCTGACTTTC
TRBV20-1	NA	NA	TRBJ1-4	CSPYNEKLFF	TGCAGTCCTTATAATGAAAAACTGTTTTTT
TRBV5-1	NA	TRBD2	TRBJ2-3	CASSLVGTSGSGDTQYF	TGCGCCAGCAGCTTGGTTGGGACTAGCGGTAGTGGAGATACGCAGTATTTT
TRBV3-1/TRBV3-2	NA	TRBD2	TRBJ2-2	CARSRRGGGVGTGELFF	TGTGCCCGCAGCCGCCGGGGGGGCGGGGTCGGGACCGGGGAGCTGTTTTTT
TRBV15	NA	TRBD2	TRBJ2-3	CATSSLIPGTSGGDTQYF	TGTGCCACCAGCAGCTTGATCCCCGGGACTAGCGGGGGGGATACGCAGTATTTT
TRBV2	NA	NA	TRBJ2-4	CASSESVSWGPKNIQYF	TGTGCCAGCAGTGAATCTGTTAGTTGGGGGCCCAAAAACATTCAGTACTTC
TRBV27	NA	NA	TRBJ1-2	CASSRRAPNYGYTF	TGTGCCAGCAGTAGGAGGGCTCCTAACTATGGCTACACCTTC
TRBV25-1	NA	NA	TRBJ2-4	CASSELRDNNIQYF	TGTGCCAGCAGTGAATTAAGGGACAACAACATTCAGTACTTC
TRBV2	NA	NA	TRBJ2-5	CASRGLGETQYF	TGTGCCAGCAGGGGGCTGGGGGAGACCCAGTACTTC
TRBV27	NA	NA	TRBJ1-1	CASSFGRLSTEAFF	TGTGCCAGCAGTTTCGGGAGACTGAGCACTGAAGCTTTCTTT
TRBV7-9	once	NA	TRBJ2-2	CASSLGSGRATSNTGELFF	TGTGCCAGCAGCTTAGGGTCAGGCAGGGCAACTTCGAACACCGGGGAGCTGTTTTTT
TRBV15	NA	TRBD2	TRBJ2-1	CATSRERASGSNEQFF	TGTGCCACCAGCAGAGAAAGGGCTAGCGGGAGCAATGAGCAGTTCTTC
TRBV11-2	NA	TRBD1	TRBJ2-1	CASSYRGSYNEQFF	TGTGCCAGCAGCTACAGGGGCTCCTACAATGAGCAGTTCTTC
TRBV3-1/TRBV3-2	NA	NA	TRBJ2-1	CASSQGGGGNNEQFF	TGTGCCAGCAGCCAAGGTGGCGGGGGCAACAATGAGCAGTTCTTC
TRBV29-1	NA	NA	TRBJ1-2	CSENTYNYGYTF	TGCAGCGAAAATACTTATAACTATGGCTACACCTTC
TRBV23-1	NA	NA	TRBJ1-3	CASSLRIGGSGNTIYF	TGCGCCAGCAGTCTGAGGATAGGGGGTTCTGGAAACACCATATATTTT
TRBV6-5	NA	NA	TRBJ1-2	CASRPGGARGYTF	TGTGCCAGCAGGCCGGGGGGGGCTAGAGGCTACACCTTC
TRBV14	once	NA	TRBJ2-1	CASRPTGNNEQFF	TGTGCCAGCAGGCCTACAGGAAACAATGAGCAGTTCTTC
TRBV4-1	NA	TRBD1	TRBJ1-2	CASSQARDRAHGYTF	TGCGCCAGCAGCCAAGCCAGGGACAGGGCCCATGGCTACACCTTC
TRBV4-1	NA	TRBD1	TRBJ2-1	CASSHHLPGQYNEQFF	TGCGCCAGCAGCCATCACCTACCGGGACAGTACAATGAGCAGTTCTTC
TRBV6-2/TRBV6-3	NA	TRBD1	TRBJ2-3	CASSPAGQGTDTQYF	TGTGCCAGCAGCCCGGCGGGACAGGGCACAGATACGCAGTATTTT
TRBV5-6	NA	TRBD2	TRBJ2-5	CASSSLAGEETQYF	TGTGCCAGCAGCTCCCTCGCGGGAGAAGAGACCCAGTACTTC
TRBV5-1	NA	NA	TRBJ2-7	CASSPGGLSYEQYF	TGCGCCAGCAGCCCCGGGGGGCTCTCCTACGAGCAGTACTTC
TRBV2	NA	TRBD1	TRBJ1-5	CASSLQGGLAQPQHF	TGTGCCAGCAGTTTACAGGGGGGGTTGGCTCAGCCCCAGCATTTT
TRBV28	NA	NA	TRBJ2-1	CASSLLAAHNEQFF	TGTGCCAGCAGCCTACTGGCGGCACACAATGAGCAGTTCTTC
TRBV5-1	NA	TRBD1	TRBJ1-2	CASRAGTGGNYGYTF	TGCGCCAGCAGGGCCGGGACAGGGGGAAACTATGGCTACACCTTC
TRBV12-2	NA	NA	TRBJ2-1	CASRLAPPRHEQFF	TGTGCAAGTCGCTTAGCTCCCCCTAGGCATGAGCAGTTCTTC
TRBV19	NA	TRBD2	TRBJ2-1	CASSIMGGSDNEQFF	TGTGCCAGTAGTATCATGGGCGGGAGTGACAATGAGCAGTTCTTC
TRBV20-1	NA	TRBD1	TRBJ1-2	CSASWTGVIGYGYTF	TGCAGTGCTAGTTGGACAGGGGTTATTGGCTATGGCTACACCTTC
TRBV28	few	TRBD1	TRBJ1-5	CASSWTGDQPQHF	TGTGCCAGCAGTTGGACAGGGGATCAGCCCCAGCATTTT
TRBV11-2	NA	NA	TRBJ1-1	CASSLGQNTEAFF	TGTGCCAGCAGCTTAGGACAGAACACTGAAGCTTTCTTT
TRBV27	NA	NA	TRBJ2-7	CASSLGSTYEQYF	TGTGCCAGCAGTTTGGGCAGCACCTACGAGCAGTACTTC
TRBV5-8	NA	NA	TRBJ1-3	CASSGGYSGNTIYF	TGTGCCAGCAGCGGAGGTTACTCTGGAAACACCATATATTTT
TRBV12-3/TRBV12-4	NA	TRBD2	TRBJ2-1	CASSPNQREKQFF	TGTGCCAGCAGTCCCAACCAGCGGGAGAAGCAGTTCTTC
TRBV19	once	NA	TRBJ1-5	CASSIGYRGRGWAKSNQPQHF	TGTGCCAGTAGTATCGGATACCGGGGGAGAGGGTGGGCTAAAAGCAATCAGCCCCAGCATTTT
TRBV28	NA	NA	TRBJ1-5	CASSLYNQPQHF	TGTGCCAGCAGTTTGTACAATCAGCCCCAGCATTTT
TRBV6-1	NA	TRBD2	TRBJ2-2	CASSDRRGGQKRELFF	TGTGCCAGCAGTGACCGGCGCGGGGGGCAAAAGAGGGAGCTGTTTTTT
TRBV19	NA	NA	TRBJ1-5	CASSILGGSGPQHF	TGTGCCAGTAGTATACTGGGCGGGTCGGGGCCCCAGCATTTT
TRBV5-6	NA	TRBD1	TRBJ1-1	CASSLQGMNTEAFF	TGTGCCAGCAGCTTACAGGGGATGAACACTGAAGCTTTCTTT
TRBV14	NA	TRBD2	TRBJ2-7	CASSQTGTSGIAYEQYF	TGTGCCAGCAGCCAAACGGGAACTAGCGGGATCGCCTACGAGCAGTACTTC
TRBV6-5	NA	NA	TRBJ1-1	CASSRQVATEAFF	TGTGCCAGCAGCCGACAGGTAGCGACTGAAGCTTTCTTT
TRBV7-9	once	NA	TRBJ1-3	CASSFLKSGDPGNTIYF	TGTGCCAGCAGCTTTCTGAAAAGCGGGGACCCTGGAAACACCATATATTTT
TRBV5-6	NA	TRBD1	TRBJ1-2	CASSPGDRTGYTF	TGTGCCAGCAGCCCCGGGGACAGGACTGGCTACACCTTC
TRBV7-2	NA	TRBD1	TRBJ1-5	CASSFGQGVNQPQHF	TGTGCCAGCAGCTTCGGACAGGGCGTCAATCAGCCCCAGCATTTT
TRBV12-3/TRBV12-4	NA	TRBD2	TRBJ2-1	CASSVAGVNEQFF	TGTGCCAGCAGTGTAGCGGGAGTCAATGAGCAGTTCTTC
TRBV11-2	NA	NA	TRBJ2-5	CASSLDPTFPQYF	TGTGCCAGCAGCTTAGATCCCACTTTCCCCCAGTACTTC